Sequencing of this TCR beta chain was carried out in a study of glioma-infiltrating T cells after dendritic cell vaccination (dated by TCRdb to 2016 to 2017). Regarding the complete study: A cohort of roughly 15 glioblastoma patients from Phase I and II dendritic cell vaccination trials was included, of whom 9 were newly diagnosed and 6 had recurrent disease. Tumor-infiltrating lymphocyte content was quantified and tumor and blood repertoires were compared in dendritic cell-vaccinated glioblastoma patients by deep sequencing of TCR beta CDR3 regions. The vaccine was prepared from monocyte-derived dendritic cells that were cultured for under 8 days with IL-4 and GM-CSF and then pulsed overnight with autologous tumor lysate. Survival after dendritic cell vaccination was correlated with TCR sequencing metrics such as TIL content and the overlap between tumor and blood repertoires. Patients received autologous tumor lysate-pulsed dendritic cell vaccination between about 2003 and 2012. Each patient got three intradermal injections of the dendritic cell vaccine, spaced at biweekly intervals, in the arm below the axilla. What the authors observed across the whole study: Higher estimated pretreatment TIL content predicted longer time to progression and overall survival after dendritic cell vaccination. The TCR overlap response model with three groups was called speculative and said to need prospective validation. The cohort was small and heterogeneous, only a few patients had full blood and tumor sets, and even fewer had initial-recurrent tumor pairs. No direct relationship between TCR clonality and survival was found, suggesting a diverse polyclonal response may matter.

The immunoSEQ assay amplified TCRB CDR3 regions from 1.5 to 2.5 micrograms of genomic DNA, or from all available DNA when less than that amount was available. The multiplex PCR relied on 60 forward primers for TCR V beta segments and 13 reverse primers for J beta segments. To estimate reads per starting template, synthetic control templates were spiked into each sample at limiting dilution. Sequencing produced 87 bp reads on the Illumina HiSeq System. Turning to the authors' computational methods: PCR and sequencing errors were removed by a nearest neighbor algorithm that merged closely related sequences. TCR overlap was measured as the percentage of unique tumor TCR beta sequences that were also present in the peripheral blood of the same patient. Entries here come from immuneACCESS through TCRdb and include only in-frame sequences with V and J called. Some clones fail to appear in such tables; in the studies checked, an unresolved V gene covers under half of the shortfall, and the cause of the remainder is unknown. V, J and clone size were drawn from that table, and D and trimming were deduced from the DNA. Present in this sample are about 99,000 clones, roughly 76% of which were seen just once. Clones ranked in the top ten supply about 12% of the sample.

To be selected, patients needed enough residual fresh-frozen tumor tissue and more than two years of available survival data. An isocitrate dehydrogenase mutation was not carried by any of the glioblastoma patients, although molecular status was otherwise variable. PBMC were collected before vaccination, two weeks after the third vaccination, and at tumor progression if tumor progression occurred. The Qiagen DNeasy Blood extraction Kit was used to extract genomic DNA. Reading from cysteine to phenylalanine, the CDR3 counts 14 amino acids. Only the CDR3 DNA is retained, 42 bases long and in frame from the first base. The CDR1 and CDR2 encoded by the germline V gene are MRHNA and SNTAGT. V is pared back by 6 bases and J by 8 bases, with 19 bases lying between the germline termini. This clone occurred once. Its target antigen remains unknown. Per-nucleotide qualities are absent, and no much larger clonotype sits a single base away.

The chain employs TRBV6-4 and TRBJ1-2, and the D gene may be TRBD1, 5 bases matching. The sequences come from blood, collected before dendritic cell vaccination. The sequence was obtained from a human donor with glioblastoma. CDR3 reads: CASSAFGTRLGYTF. The sequenced DNA is TGTGCCAGCAGCGCCTTTGGGACTCGGCTAGGCTACACCTTC.